This record concerns one TCR beta chain sequence. The V segment lost 1 base and the J segment 9 bases; nucleotides outside the gene matches: 9. This CDR3 region has 16 residues. Germline CDR1 LGHNA, CDR2 YNFKEQ. Seattle participants joined during active infection and were tracked over time. The data are from a study of blood T cell repertoires in COVID-19. Turning to the study itself: In each case, the material was cDNA or gDNA derived from T cells, B-cell-depleted T cells, or PBMCs.

Original processing notes: Reference gene primer amplification yielded estimated nucleated cell counts. The data were produced by immunoSEQ multiplex PCR, yet TCRdb's version contains in-frame clones alone and is incomplete. V and J calls and clone size are copied from that table; D and trimming were computed from the DNA. The top ten clones hold around 6.6% of a sample with fewer than 450,000 clones, about nine tenths of them seen once. V is TRBV4-2 and J is TRBJ2-1; TRBD2 matches 10 bases. The sequenced sample consisted of peripheral blood. The TCR originated in a woman in her 70s with COVID-19, enrolled during active disease. The CDR3 region is CASSQVVSGGGREQFF. CDR3 nucleotides: TGTGCCAGCAGCCAAGTCGTAAGCGGGGGGGGACGTGAGCAGTTCTTC.